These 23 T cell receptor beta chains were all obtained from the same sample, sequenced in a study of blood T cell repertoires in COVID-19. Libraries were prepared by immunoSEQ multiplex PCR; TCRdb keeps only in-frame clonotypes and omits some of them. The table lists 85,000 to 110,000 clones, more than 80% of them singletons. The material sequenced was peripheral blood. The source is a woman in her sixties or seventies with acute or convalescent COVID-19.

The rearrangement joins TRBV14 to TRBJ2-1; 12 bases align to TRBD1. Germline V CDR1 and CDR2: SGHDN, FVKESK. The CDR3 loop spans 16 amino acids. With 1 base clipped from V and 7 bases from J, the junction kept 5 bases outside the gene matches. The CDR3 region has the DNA TGTGCCAGCAGCCAAGCTAGGGACAGGGGGCATAATGAGCAGTTCTTC. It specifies CASSQARDRGHNEQFF.

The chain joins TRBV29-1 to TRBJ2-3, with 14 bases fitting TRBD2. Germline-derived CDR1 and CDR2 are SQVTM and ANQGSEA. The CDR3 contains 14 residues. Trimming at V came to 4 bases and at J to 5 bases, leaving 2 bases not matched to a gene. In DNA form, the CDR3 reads TGCAGCGTTGGGGGGACTAGCGGGAGAGATACGCAGTATTTT. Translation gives CSVGGTSGRDTQYF.

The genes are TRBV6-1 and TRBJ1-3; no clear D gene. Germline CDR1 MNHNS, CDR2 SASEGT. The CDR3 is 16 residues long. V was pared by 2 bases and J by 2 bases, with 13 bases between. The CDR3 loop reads CASSEMPGSPGNTIYF. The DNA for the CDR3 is TGTGCCAGCAGTGAAATGCCGGGGTCTCCTGGAAACACCATATATTTT.

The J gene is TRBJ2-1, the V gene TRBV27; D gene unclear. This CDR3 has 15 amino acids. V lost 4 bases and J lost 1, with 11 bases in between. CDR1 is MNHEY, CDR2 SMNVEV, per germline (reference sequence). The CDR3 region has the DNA TGTGCCAGCAGTTCTAGAAGTTCTTCCTACAATGAGCAGTTCTTC. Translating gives CASSSRSSSYNEQFF.

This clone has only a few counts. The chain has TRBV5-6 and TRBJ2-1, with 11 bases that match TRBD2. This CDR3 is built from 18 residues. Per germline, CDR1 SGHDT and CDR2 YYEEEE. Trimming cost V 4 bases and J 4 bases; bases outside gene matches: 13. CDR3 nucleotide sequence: TGTGCCAGCAGCCGTCGTTCTATAGCGGGAGGGAGTTACAATGAGCAGTTCTTC. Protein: CASSRRSIAGGSYNEQFF.

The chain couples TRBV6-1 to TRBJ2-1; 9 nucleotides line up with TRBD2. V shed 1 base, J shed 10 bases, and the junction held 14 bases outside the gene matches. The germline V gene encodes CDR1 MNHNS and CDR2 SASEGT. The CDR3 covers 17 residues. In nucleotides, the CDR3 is TGTGCCAGCAGTGAAGGGGCGGGAGGGCCTTCGGTTAACGAGCAGTTCTTC. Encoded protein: CASSEGAGGPSVNEQFF.

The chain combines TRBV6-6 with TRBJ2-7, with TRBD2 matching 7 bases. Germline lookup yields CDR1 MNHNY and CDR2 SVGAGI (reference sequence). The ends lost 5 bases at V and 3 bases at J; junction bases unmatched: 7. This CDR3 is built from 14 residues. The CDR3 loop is CASSDRGESYEQYF. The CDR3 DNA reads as TGTGCCAGCAGTGACCGGGGGGAAAGCTACGAGCAGTACTTC.

The CDR3 loop reads CASSFGLAGEGDTQYF. Written as DNA, the CDR3 is TGTGCCAGCAGCTTTGGACTAGCGGGAGAGGGTGATACGCAGTATTTT. The chain employs TRBV3-1 (or the pseudogene TRBV3-2) and TRBJ2-3; 13 bases agree with TRBD2. V lost 5 bases and J lost 6; bases outside the gene matches: 8. This CDR3 has 16 residues. The germline gives CDR1 LGHDT, CDR2 YNNKEL (reference sequence).

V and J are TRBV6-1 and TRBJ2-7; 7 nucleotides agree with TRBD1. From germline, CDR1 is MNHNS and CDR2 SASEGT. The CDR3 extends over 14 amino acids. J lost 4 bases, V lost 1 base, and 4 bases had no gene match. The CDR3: CASSEGDSLYEQYV. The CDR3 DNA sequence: TGTGCCAGCAGTGAAGGGGACAGTCTTTACGAGCAGTACGTC.

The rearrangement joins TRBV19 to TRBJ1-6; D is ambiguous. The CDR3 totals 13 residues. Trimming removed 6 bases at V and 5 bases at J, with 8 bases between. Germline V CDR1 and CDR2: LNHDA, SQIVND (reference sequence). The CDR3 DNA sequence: TGTGCCAGTAGAGGGAGGGATAATTCACCCCTCCACTTT. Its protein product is CASRGRDNSPLHF.

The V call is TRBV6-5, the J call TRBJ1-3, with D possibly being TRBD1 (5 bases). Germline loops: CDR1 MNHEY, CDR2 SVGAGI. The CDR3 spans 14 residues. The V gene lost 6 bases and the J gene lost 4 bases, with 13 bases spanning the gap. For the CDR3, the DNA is TGTGCCAGCAGCAGGGCGAATAAAGGAAACACCATATATTTT. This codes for CASSRANKGNTIYF.

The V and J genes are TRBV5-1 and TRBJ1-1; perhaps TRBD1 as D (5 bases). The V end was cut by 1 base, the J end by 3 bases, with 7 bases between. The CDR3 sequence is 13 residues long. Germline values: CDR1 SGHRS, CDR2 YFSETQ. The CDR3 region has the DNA TGCGCCAGCAGCTTGCGGGGGGACACTGAAGCTTTCTTT. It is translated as CASSLRGDTEAFF.

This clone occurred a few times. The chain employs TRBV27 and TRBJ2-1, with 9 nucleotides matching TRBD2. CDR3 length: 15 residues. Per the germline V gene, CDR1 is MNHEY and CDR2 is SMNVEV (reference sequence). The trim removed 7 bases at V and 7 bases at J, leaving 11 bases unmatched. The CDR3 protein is CASKLLAGNRNEQFF. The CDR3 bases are TGTGCCAGCAAACTCCTAGCGGGAAATCGAAATGAGCAGTTCTTC.

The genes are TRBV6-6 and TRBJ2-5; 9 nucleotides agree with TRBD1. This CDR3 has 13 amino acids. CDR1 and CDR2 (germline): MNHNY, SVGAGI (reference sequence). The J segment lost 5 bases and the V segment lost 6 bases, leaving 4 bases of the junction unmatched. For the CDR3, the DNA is TGTGCCAGCAGCCGCGGACAGGGGGAGACCCAGTACTTC. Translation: CASSRGQGETQYF.

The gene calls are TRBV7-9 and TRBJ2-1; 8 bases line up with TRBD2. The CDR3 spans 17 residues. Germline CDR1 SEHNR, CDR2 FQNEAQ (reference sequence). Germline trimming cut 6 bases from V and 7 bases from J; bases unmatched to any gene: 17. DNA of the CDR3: TGTGCCAGCAGGCCGGAGACTAGCGCCGGCCCTTCTAATGAGCAGTTCTTC. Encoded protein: CASRPETSAGPSNEQFF.

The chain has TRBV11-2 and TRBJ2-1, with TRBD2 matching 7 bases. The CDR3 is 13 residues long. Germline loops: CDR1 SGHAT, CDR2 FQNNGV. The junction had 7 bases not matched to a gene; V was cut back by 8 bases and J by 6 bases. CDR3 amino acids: CASLEGLTNEQFF. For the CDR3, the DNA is TGTGCCAGCCTGGAGGGACTAACCAATGAGCAGTTCTTC.

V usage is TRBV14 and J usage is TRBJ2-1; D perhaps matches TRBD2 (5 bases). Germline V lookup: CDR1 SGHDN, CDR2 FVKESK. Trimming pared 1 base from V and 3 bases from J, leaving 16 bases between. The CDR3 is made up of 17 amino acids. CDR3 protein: CASSQVGATNFYNEQFF. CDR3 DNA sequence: TGTGCCAGCAGCCAAGTTGGCGCGACTAACTTCTACAATGAGCAGTTCTTC. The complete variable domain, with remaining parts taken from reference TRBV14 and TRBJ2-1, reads EAGVTQFPSHSVIEKGQTVTLRCDPISGHDNLYWYRRVMGKEIKFLLHFVKESKQDESGMPNNRFLAERTGGTYSTLKVQPAELEDSGVYFCASSQVGATNFYNEQFFGPGTRLTVL.

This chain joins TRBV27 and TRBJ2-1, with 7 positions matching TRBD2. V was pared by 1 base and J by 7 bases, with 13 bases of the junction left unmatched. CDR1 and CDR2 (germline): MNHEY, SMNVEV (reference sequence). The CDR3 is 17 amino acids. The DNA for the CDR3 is TGTGCCAGCAGTTTATTTGTTATTGGCGGGAGAGGGAATGAGCAGTTCTTC. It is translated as CASSLFVIGGRGNEQFF.

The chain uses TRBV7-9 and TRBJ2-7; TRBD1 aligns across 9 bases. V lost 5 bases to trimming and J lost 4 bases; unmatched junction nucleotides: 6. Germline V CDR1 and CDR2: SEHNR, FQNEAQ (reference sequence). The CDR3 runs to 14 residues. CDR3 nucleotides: TGTGCCAGCAGCCAGGGACAGGGTAATTACGAGCAGTACTTC. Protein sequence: CASSQGQGNYEQYF.

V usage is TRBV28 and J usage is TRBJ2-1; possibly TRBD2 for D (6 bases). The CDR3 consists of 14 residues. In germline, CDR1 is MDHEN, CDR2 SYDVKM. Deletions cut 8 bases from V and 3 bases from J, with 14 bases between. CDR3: CASGLGGNYNEQFF. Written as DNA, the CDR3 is TGTGCCAGCGGTCTTGGGGGGAACTACAATGAGCAGTTCTTC.

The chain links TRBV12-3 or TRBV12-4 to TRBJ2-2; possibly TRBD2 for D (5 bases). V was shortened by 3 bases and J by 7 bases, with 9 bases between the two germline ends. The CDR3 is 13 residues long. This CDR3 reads CASSFVEGGELFF. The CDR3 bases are TGTGCCAGCAGTTTTGTCGAGGGCGGGGAGCTGTTTTTT.

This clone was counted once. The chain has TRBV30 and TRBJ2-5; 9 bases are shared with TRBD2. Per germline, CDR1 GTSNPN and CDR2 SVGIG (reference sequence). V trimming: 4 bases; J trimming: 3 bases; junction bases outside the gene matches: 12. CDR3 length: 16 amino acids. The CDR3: CAWKDIMRLAEETQYF. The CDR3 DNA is TGTGCCTGGAAGGACATTATGAGACTAGCGGAAGAGACCCAGTACTTC.

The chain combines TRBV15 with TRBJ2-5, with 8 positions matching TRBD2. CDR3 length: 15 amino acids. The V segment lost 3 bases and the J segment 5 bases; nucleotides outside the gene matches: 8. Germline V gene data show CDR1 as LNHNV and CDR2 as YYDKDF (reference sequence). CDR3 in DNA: TGTGCCACCAGCAGCGCGTTTTTAGCGGGGGAGACCCAGTACTTC. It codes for CATSSAFLAGETQYF.